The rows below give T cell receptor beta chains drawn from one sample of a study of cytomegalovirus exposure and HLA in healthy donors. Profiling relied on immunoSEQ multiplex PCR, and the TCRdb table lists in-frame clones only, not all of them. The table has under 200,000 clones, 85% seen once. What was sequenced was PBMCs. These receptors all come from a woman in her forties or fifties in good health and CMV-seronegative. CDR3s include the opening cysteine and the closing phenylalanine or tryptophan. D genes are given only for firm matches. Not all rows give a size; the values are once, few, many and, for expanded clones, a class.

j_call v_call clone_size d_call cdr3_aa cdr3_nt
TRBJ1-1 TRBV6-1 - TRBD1 CASSADRGSNTEAFF TGTGCCAGCAGTGCGGACAGGGGGTCGAACACTGAAGCTTTCTTT
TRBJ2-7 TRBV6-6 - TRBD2 CASSYSKGAGAYEQYF TGTGCCAGCAGTTACTCGAAGGGAGCGGGAGCCTACGAGCAGTACTTC
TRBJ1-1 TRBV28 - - CASSLIPRFTEAFF TGTGCCAGCAGTTTGATCCCCAGGTTCACTGAAGCTTTCTTT
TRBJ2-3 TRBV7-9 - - CASSRFEGTDTQYF TGTGCCAGCAGCCGGTTTGAGGGCACAGATACGCAGTATTTT
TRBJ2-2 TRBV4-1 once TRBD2 CASSQNPAGLAVGELFF TGCGCCAGCAGCCAGAACCCGGCGGGACTAGCGGTCGGGGAGCTGTTTTTT
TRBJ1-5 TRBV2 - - CASSDVRGFNQPQHF TGTGCCAGCAGTGATGTGCGAGGGTTCAATCAGCCCCAGCATTTT
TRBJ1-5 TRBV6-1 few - CASTPNRGQPQHF TGTGCCAGCACTCCCAATCGGGGGCAGCCCCAGCATTTT
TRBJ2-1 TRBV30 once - CAWRSSRGRLFDEQFF TGTGCCTGGAGATCTTCTCGGGGGAGATTGTTTGATGAGCAGTTCTTC
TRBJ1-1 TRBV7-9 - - CASSPSGQGEAFF TGTGCCAGCAGCCCATCCGGGCAGGGTGAAGCTTTCTTT
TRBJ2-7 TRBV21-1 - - CASSKRAGAPGEQYF TGTGCCAGCAGCAAAAGGGCGGGAGCCCCAGGGGAGCAGTACTTC
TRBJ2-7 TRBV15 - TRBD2 CATSSVETSGSYEQYF TGTGCCACCAGCAGCGTCGAGACTAGCGGGTCCTACGAGCAGTACTTC
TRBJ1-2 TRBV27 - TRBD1 CASSLETGGNYGYTF TGTGCCAGCAGTTTAGAAACAGGGGGGAACTATGGCTACACCTTC
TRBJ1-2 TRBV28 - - CASSRRGPNYGYTF TGTGCCAGCAGTCGTAGGGGCCCTAACTATGGCTACACCTTC
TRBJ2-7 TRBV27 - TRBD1 CASNPRQGTIYEQYF TGTGCCAGCAACCCTCGACAGGGAACCATCTACGAGCAGTACTTC
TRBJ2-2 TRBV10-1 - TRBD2 CASSRGGTGELFF TGCGCCAGCAGTCGCGGGGGCACCGGGGAGCTGTTTTTT
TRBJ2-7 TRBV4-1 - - CASSLLTGPYEQYF TGCGCCAGCAGCCTTTTGACAGGACCCTACGAGCAGTACTTC
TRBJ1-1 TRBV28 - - CASSLLRGEAFF TGTGCCAGCAGTCTGCTCAGGGGTGAAGCTTTCTTT
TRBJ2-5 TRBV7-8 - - CASSLVTSRETQYF TGTGCCAGCAGCTTAGTCACGTCCCGGGAGACCCAGTACTTC
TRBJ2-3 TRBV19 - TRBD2 CASSAAGRTDTQYF TGTGCCAGTTCGGCAGCGGGGCGCACAGATACGCAGTATTTT
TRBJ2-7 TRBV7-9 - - CASSQAGGRDEQYF TGTGCCAGCAGCCAAGCTGGCGGTCGCGACGAGCAGTACTTC
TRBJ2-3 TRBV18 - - CASSPESTDTQYF TGTGCCAGCTCACCAGAGAGCACAGATACGCAGTATTTT
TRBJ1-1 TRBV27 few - CASSPLDRTGTEAFF TGTGCCAGCAGCCCTTTAGACAGGACGGGAACTGAAGCTTTCTTT
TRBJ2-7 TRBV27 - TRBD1 CASSPGTGLHEQYF TGTGCCAGCAGTCCCGGGACAGGGCTTCACGAGCAGTACTTC
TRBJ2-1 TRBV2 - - CASSKTVSSYNEQFF TGTGCCAGCTCAAAGACAGTTAGCTCCTACAATGAGCAGTTCTTC
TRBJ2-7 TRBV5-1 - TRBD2 CASSRLAGEYEQYF TGCGCCAGTTCGAGACTAGCGGGAGAGTACGAGCAGTACTTC
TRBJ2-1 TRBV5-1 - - CASSVRVGGNEQFF TGCGCCAGCAGCGTCCGGGTAGGGGGCAATGAGCAGTTCTTC
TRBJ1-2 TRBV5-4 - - CASSSDTNYGYTF TGTGCCAGCAGCTCCGACACCAACTATGGCTACACCTTC
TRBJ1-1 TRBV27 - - CASSPYPGAEAFF TGTGCCAGCAGTCCCTACCCGGGGGCTGAAGCTTTCTTT
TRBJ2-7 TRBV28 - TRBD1 CASSSGQGNEQYF TGTGCCAGCAGTTCGGGACAGGGGAACGAGCAGTACTTC
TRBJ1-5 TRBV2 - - CASSTGNQPQHF TGTGCCAGCAGCACAGGAAATCAGCCCCAGCATTTT
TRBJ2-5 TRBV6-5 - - CASSGEQETQYF TGTGCCAGCAGTGGGGAGCAAGAGACCCAGTACTTC
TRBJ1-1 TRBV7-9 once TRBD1 CSSSYRDRGPNTEAFF TGTTCCAGCAGTTACCGGGACAGGGGGCCGAACACTGAAGCTTTCTTT
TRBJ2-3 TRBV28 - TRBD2 CASRTSGRTDTQYF TGTGCCAGCAGGACTAGCGGGAGAACAGATACGCAGTATTTT
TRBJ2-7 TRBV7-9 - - CASSHYPGDLSYEQYF TGTGCCAGCAGCCACTATCCAGGGGACCTCTCCTACGAGCAGTACTTC
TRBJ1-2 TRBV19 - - CASSMGPGAGYGYTF TGTGCCAGTAGTATGGGGCCAGGGGCTGGCTATGGCTACACCTTC
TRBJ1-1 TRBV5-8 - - CASSGGLLRAFF TGTGCCTCATCGGGGGGGCTCCTTAGAGCTTTCTTT
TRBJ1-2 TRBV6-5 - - CASSPDFDYGYTF TGTGCCAGCAGTCCAGACTTTGACTATGGCTACACCTTC